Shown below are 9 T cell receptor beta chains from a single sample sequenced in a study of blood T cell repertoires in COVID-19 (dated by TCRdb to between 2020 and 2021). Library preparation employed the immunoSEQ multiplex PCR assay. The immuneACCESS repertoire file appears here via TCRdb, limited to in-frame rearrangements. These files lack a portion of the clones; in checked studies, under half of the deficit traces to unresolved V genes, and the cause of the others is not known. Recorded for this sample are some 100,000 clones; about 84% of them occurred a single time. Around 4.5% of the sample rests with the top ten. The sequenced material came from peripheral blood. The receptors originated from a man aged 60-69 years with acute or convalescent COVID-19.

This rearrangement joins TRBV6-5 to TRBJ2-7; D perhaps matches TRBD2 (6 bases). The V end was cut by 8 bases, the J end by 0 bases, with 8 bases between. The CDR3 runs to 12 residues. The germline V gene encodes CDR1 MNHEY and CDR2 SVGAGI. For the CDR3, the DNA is TGTGCCAGCGGGCGGGACTCCTACGAGCAGTACTTC. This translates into CASGRDSYEQYF.

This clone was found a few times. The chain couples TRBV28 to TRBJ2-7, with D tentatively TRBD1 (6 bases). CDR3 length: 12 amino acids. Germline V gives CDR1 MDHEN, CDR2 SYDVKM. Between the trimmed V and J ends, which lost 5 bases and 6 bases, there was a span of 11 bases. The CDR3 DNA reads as TGTGCCAGCAGTACACAGGGTTCCGAGCAGTACTTC. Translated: CASSTQGSEQYF.

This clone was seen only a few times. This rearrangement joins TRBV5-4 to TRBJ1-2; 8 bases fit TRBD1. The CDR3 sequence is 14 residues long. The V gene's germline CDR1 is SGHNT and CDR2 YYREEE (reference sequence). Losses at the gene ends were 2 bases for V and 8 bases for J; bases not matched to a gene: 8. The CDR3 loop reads CASSFLQGVNGYTF. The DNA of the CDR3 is TGTGCCAGCAGCTTTCTACAGGGGGTCAACGGCTACACCTTC.

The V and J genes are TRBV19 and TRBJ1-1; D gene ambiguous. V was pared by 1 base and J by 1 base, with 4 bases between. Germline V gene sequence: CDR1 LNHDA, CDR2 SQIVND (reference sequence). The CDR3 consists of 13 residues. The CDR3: CASSIGRNTEAFF. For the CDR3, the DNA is TGTGCCAGTAGTATAGGCAGGAACACTGAAGCTTTCTTT.

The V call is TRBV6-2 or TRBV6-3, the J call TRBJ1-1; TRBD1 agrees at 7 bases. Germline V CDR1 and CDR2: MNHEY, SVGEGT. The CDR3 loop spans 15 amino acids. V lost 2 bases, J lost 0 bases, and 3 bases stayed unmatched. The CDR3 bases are TGTGCCAGCAGTTACAGGGGGCCCCTGAACACTGAAGCTTTCTTT. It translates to CASSYRGPLNTEAFF.

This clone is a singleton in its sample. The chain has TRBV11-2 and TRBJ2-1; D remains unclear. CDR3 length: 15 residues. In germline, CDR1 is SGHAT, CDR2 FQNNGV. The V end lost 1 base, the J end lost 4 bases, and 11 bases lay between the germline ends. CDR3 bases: TGTGCCAGCAGCTTAGTTACAGTAGGTTACAATGAGCAGTTCTTC. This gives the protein CASSLVTVGYNEQFF.

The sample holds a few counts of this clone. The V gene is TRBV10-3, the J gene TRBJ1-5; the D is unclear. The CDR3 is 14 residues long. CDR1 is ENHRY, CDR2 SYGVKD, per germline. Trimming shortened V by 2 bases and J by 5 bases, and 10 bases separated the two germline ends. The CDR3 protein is CAISEHTVHQPQHF. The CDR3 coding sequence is TGTGCCATCAGTGAGCATACAGTACATCAGCCCCAGCATTTT.

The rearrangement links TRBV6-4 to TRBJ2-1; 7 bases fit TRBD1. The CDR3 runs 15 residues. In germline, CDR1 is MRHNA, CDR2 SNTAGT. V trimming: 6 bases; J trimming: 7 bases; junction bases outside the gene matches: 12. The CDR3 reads CASREIPGGRNEQFF. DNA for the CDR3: TGTGCCAGCAGAGAAATTCCAGGGGGTAGGAATGAGCAGTTCTTC.

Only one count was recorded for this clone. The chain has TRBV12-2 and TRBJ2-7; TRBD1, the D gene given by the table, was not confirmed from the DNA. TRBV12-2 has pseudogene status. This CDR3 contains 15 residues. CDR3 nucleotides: TGTGCAAGTCGTCTTCCCCGACAGGATACCTACGAGCAGTACTTC. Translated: CASRLPRQDTYEQYF.